The 12 T cell receptor beta chains presented below share a single source sample, sequenced in a study of T cell responses to AZD1222 COVID-19 vaccine. Profiling relied on immunoSEQ multiplex PCR, and the TCRdb table lists in-frame clones only, not all of them. The sample records about 130,000 clones, 90% being singletons. Source: peripheral blood, taken on day 0 of AZD1222 vaccination. All receptors derive from an adult in good health.

The rearrangement joins TRBV4-2 to TRBJ2-1, with TRBD2 identical over 12 bases. This CDR3 is built from 19 residues. Germline V CDR1 and CDR2: LGHNA, YNFKEQ. Trimming took 0 bases from V and 6 from J; bases not matched to a gene: 12. CDR3 in amino acids: CASSQDPLPLAGGRNEQFF. CDR3 coding DNA: TGTGCCAGCAGCCAAGATCCCCTTCCTCTAGCGGGGGGGCGCAATGAGCAGTTCTTC.

The V and J genes are TRBV7-2 and TRBJ1-1; 12 bases are a match to TRBD1. The junction had 3 bases not matched to a gene; V was cut back by 6 bases and J by 1 base. Germline V gene data show CDR1 as SGHTA and CDR2 as FQGNSA. The CDR3 is 15 amino acids. The CDR3 bases are TGTGCCAGCAGATCGGGACAGGGGGCGAACACTGAAGCTTTCTTT. Translating gives CASRSGQGANTEAFF. Supplemented by reference TRBV7-2 and TRBJ1-1, the full variable domain reads GAGVSQSPSNKVTEKGKDVELRCDPISGHTALYWYRQSLGQGLEFLIYFQGNSAPDKSGLPSDRFSAERTGGSVSTLTIQRTQQEDSAVYLCASRSGQGANTEAFFGQGTRLTVV.

The V gene is TRBV20-1, the J gene TRBJ1-1; 7 bases align to TRBD1. The CDR3 extends over 10 amino acids. Germline CDR1 is DFQATT and CDR2 is SNEGSKA (reference sequence). CDR3 protein: CRIQGAEAFF. CDR3 DNA: TGCAGGATCCAGGGGGCTGAAGCTTTCTTT.

This sequence joins TRBV24-1 and TRBJ2-5, with D possibly being TRBD1 (5 bases). This CDR3 contains 13 residues. CDR1 is KGHDR and CDR2 is SFDVKD in the germline V gene. V lost 7 bases and J 5 bases, leaving 13 bases between the germline ends. CDR3 nucleotide sequence: TGTGCCACCAGGGGCCAGGGTGGCGAGACCCAGTACTTC. Translating gives CATRGQGGETQYF.

This chain uses TRBV9 with TRBJ2-1; TRBD1 agrees at 7 bases. CDR1 and CDR2 (germline): SGDLS, YYNGEE. The CDR3 is 17 residues long. The V gene end was trimmed by 2 bases and the J gene end by 1 base; junction bases not matched to a gene: 9. Written as DNA, the CDR3 is TGTGCCAGCAGCGTCGACCTCGGGACAGCTTCCTACAATGAGCAGTTCTTC. This codes for CASSVDLGTASYNEQFF.

The rearrangement links TRBV6-5 to TRBJ1-4; TRBD1 agrees at 10 bases. The trim removed 5 bases at V and 5 bases at J, leaving 2 bases unmatched. Germline loops: CDR1 MNHEY, CDR2 SVGAGI. The length of the CDR3 is 14 residues. CDR3 DNA sequence: TGTGCCAGCAGTCAGGGACAGGGGAATGAAAAACTGTTTTTT. Translated, it gives CASSQGQGNEKLFF.

This chain joins TRBV12-3 or TRBV12-4 and TRBJ1-1; possibly TRBD1 for D (5 bases). V lost 7 bases and J lost 12, with 15 bases in between. The CDR3 runs 11 residues. This CDR3 is CASTSTGGTFF. The CDR3 nucleotides are TGTGCCAGCACCTCGACGGGGGGAACTTTCTTT.

In its sample, this clone was seen once. The chain uses TRBV5-1 and TRBJ1-6, with 7 bases fitting TRBD1. V shed 4 bases and J 8 bases; nucleotides not matched to a gene: 6. Germline CDR1 SGHRS, CDR2 YFSETQ. The CDR3 loop spans 14 amino acids. CDR3 loop: CASSEGQSDSPLHF. The CDR3 DNA follows: TGCGCCAGCAGCGAGGGACAGTCAGATTCACCCCTCCACTTT.

In its sample, this clone is large. The V and J genes are TRBV7-9 and TRBJ2-7; D remains unclear. V was trimmed by 2 bases and J by 0 bases, leaving 5 bases between them. This CDR3 region has 13 residues. The V gene's germline CDR1 is SEHNR and CDR2 FQNEAQ (reference sequence). The CDR3, as DNA: TGTGCCAGCAGCTTATCGGTCTCCTACGAGCAGTACTTC. Amino acid sequence: CASSLSVSYEQYF.

The chain carries TRBV19 and TRBJ2-2; perhaps D is TRBD1 or TRBD2 (6 bases each). Germline V gives CDR1 LNHDA, CDR2 SQIVND (reference sequence). The CDR3 loop spans 17 amino acids. The V and J ends lost 5 bases and 3 bases respectively, with 19 bases between them. The CDR3 protein is CASSGGGGAGDTGELFF. CDR3 DNA: TGTGCCAGTAGTGGAGGGGGAGGTGCTGGCGACACCGGGGAGCTGTTTTTT.

This chain uses TRBV6-5 with TRBJ1-5; no firm D call. Trimming shortened V by 10 bases and J by 4 bases, and 14 bases separated the two germline ends. The germline gives CDR1 MNHEY, CDR2 SVGAGI. The CDR3 contains 13 residues. CDR3 amino acids: CATTRGRNQPQHF. In DNA, the CDR3 is TGTGCCACCACACGCGGTAGAAATCAGCCCCAGCATTTT.

The chain recombines TRBV28 with TRBJ1-6; TRBD1 aligns across 9 bases. Germline CDR1 reads MDHEN; CDR2 reads SYDVKM. The J segment lost 4 bases and the V segment lost 7 bases, leaving 20 bases of the junction unmatched. This CDR3 is 20 amino acids long. CDR3 nucleotide sequence: TGTGCCAGCACCTTTACCCCGGGACAGGGCTATTCTAGTTATAATTCACCCCTCCACTTT. Its protein is CASTFTPGQGYSSYNSPLHF.